This T cell receptor beta chain was sequenced during a study of cytomegalovirus exposure and HLA in healthy donors. The CDR3 has 13 residues. Per the germline V gene, CDR1 is MNHEY and CDR2 is SVGAGI. It was with 60 Vbeta and 13 Jbeta primers that the PCR ran. This table comes from immunoSEQ multiplex PCR, and its TCRdb copy is limited to in-frame clones, with some not included. The sample lists about 130,000 clones, roughly 80% seen once, with roughly 1.2% in the top ten. The source material was PBMCs. The sequence came from a girl aged 2 to 9 in good health and CMV-seronegative. The V gene is TRBV6-5, the J gene TRBJ2-5; perhaps TRBD1 as D (6 bases). The J call may be incorrect, as the DNA end agrees better with TRBJ2-7. DNA for the CDR3: TGTGCCAGCAGTCAGGGGACCTACTACGAGCAGTACTTC. It translates to CASSQGTYYEQYF.